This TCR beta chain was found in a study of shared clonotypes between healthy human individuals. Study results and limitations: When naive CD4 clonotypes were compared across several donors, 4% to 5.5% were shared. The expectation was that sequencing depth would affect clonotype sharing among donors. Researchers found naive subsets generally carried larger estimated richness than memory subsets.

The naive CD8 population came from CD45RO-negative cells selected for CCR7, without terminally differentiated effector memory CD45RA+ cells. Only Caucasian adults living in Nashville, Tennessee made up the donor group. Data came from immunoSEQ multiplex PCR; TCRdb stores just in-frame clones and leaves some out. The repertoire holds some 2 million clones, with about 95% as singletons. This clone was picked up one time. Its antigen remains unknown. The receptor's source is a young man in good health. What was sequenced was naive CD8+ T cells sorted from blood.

The CDR3 sequence is CASSLVASGEETQYF. As DNA, the CDR3 is TGTGCCAGCAGCTTAGTCGCTAGCGGGGAGGAGACCCAGTACTTC. The chain combines TRBV11-2 with TRBJ2-5; 9 bases match TRBD2. V lost 1 base and J lost 5; bases outside the gene matches: 5. Germline values: CDR1 SGHAT, CDR2 FQNNGV. The CDR3 sequence is 15 residues long. The entire variable domain, with the rest obtained from reference TRBV11-2 and TRBJ2-5, is as follows: EAGVAQSPRYKIIEKRQSVAFWCNPISGHATLYWYQQILGQGPKLLIQFQNNGVVDDSQLPKDRFSAERLKGVDSTLKIQPAKLEDSAVYLCASSLVASGEETQYFGPGTRLLVL.